This T cell receptor (beta chain) was retrieved from a study of cytomegalovirus exposure and HLA in healthy donors (dated by TCRdb to 2015 to 2018). About the study as a whole: According to a later analysis, the roughly 120 validation repertoires were produced on the same platform as the approximately 620 repertoires of the first cohort. The study aimed to test whether cataloging public T cell receptors could reveal signatures of past pathogen exposure. Along with the approximately 700-subject first cohort, a separate validation cohort of 120 different subjects was used. To predict cytomegalovirus infection status, the study brought together high-throughput TCR immunosequencing, statistical association of individual TCRs with disease status, and machine learning. The study at large found these results: It was suggested by the authors that the approach could potentially be generalized to other disease states and immunological phenotypes. In both the original and validation cohorts, the classifier was reported to diagnose cytomegalovirus status with high specificity and sensitivity. All 110 or so repertoires were used to score co-occurrence in the validation cohort in a later analysis, because that analysis had no HLA typing for the cohort. The study listed 150 to 200 TCR beta chains as associated with cytomegalovirus. Subsequent analysis determined that TCRs grouped into clusters in the first cohort also showed a tendency toward co-occurrence across the roughly 120 validation repertoires, and approximately 93% of cluster scores exceeded 0. Most TCR sequences were observed very rarely across donors, whereas some public TCRs were present in many individuals. In vitro tests confirmed that three of the cytomegalovirus-associated TCR beta chains recognize cytomegalovirus antigens.

A word on this clone: It lacks a known antigen. There are no base qualities to consult, and no much larger clone falls within one base.

Library creation used the immunoSEQ multiplex PCR assay. The authors' analysis ran thus. A statistical classification framework was developed to diagnose cytomegalovirus status using the catalog of TCR beta chain sequences. TCRdb retrieved this table from immuneACCESS and kept in-frame rearrangements only. Not all clones are present; in checked studies, unresolved V genes account for under half, and no reason is known for the remainder. D and trimming come from the DNA, and the V and J calls and clone size come from that table. In all, the sample holds roughly 330,000 clones, and roughly 90% of those were seen once. Over 1% of the sample is held by the ten biggest clonotypes. The germline V gene yields KGHSH for CDR1 and LQKENI for CDR2. Including the terminal cysteine and phenylalanine, the CDR3 comprises 14 residues. Of the read, only the CDR3 DNA is kept; its 42 bases are in frame from base 1. V is pared back by 1 base and J by 2 bases, with 8 bases lying between the germline termini.

The donors belonged to the validation cohort of about 120 subjects, which was separate from the roughly 670-subject first cohort. This clonotype originated in a woman under 40 in good health and CMV-seropositive. Sequenced: PBMCs. The chain employs TRBV18 and TRBJ2-5; the D gene is not confidently resolved. The CDR3 region has the sequence CASSPRVRQETQYF. The bases are TGTGCCAGCTCACCACGGGTCAGACAAGAGACCCAGTACTTC. Outside the CDR3, residues come from the reference TRBV18 and TRBJ2-5 proteins, so the full variable domain is: NAGVMQNPRHLVRRRGQEARLRCSPMKGHSHVYWYRQLPEEGLKFMVYLQKENIIDESGMPKERFSAEFPKEGPSILRIQQVVRGDSAAYFCASSPRVRQETQYFGPGTRLLVL.